This T cell receptor (beta chain) was sequenced during a study of blood T cell repertoires in COVID-19. Study information: Italy, Spain and the United States were the sources of the convalescent and acute COVID-19 samples.

Per the original methods: For nucleated cells, counts were estimated from reference gene primer amplification. TCRdb's table, derived via immunoSEQ multiplex PCR, lists solely in-frame clones and lacks some. V and J calls and clone size follow that table, whereas D and trimming were derived from the DNA. The data show around 130,000 clones, roughly four fifths seen once. Sequenced: peripheral blood. This TCR came from a human donor in a cohort sampled during active COVID-19.

The chain's CDR3 is CAWSVGAGEYEQYF. CDR3 bases: TGTGCCTGGAGTGTAGGGGCAGGGGAGTACGAGCAGTACTTC. The genes are TRBV30 and TRBJ2-7, with a weak D call TRBD1 (6 bases). The V end lost 0 bases, the J end lost 4 bases, and 13 bases lay between the germline ends. The CDR3 covers 14 residues. Per the germline V gene, CDR1 is GTSNPN and CDR2 is SVGIG (reference sequence).